These T cell receptor beta chains were read from a single sample in a study of technical replicates of blood from several donors. Produced via immunoSEQ multiplex PCR; TCRdb's table is partial and in-frame only. This sample has around 97,000 clones; 95% to 96% occur once, and the top ten carry roughly 0.35%. Sequencing used T cells isolated from PBMCs. The receptors derive from a human donor in good health. Each CDR3 is given with its conserved first and last residue. D genes are given only for firm matches. Clone size is stated in some rows and not others, as once, few, many or a class when expanded.

V gene,J gene,D gene,clone size,CDR3 DNA,CDR3 protein
TRBV19,TRBJ1-5,TRBD1,once,TGTGCCAGTAGTCCAGGACAGGGCCAGCCCCAGCATTTT,CASSPGQGQPQHF
TRBV27,TRBJ2-7,-,-,TGTGCCAGCAGTTTATTGGGGGCCGACTACGAGCAGTACTTC,CASSLLGADYEQYF
TRBV21-1,TRBJ1-1,-,-,TGTGCCAGCAGCACTGGGGGGGGCACTGAAGCTTTCTTT,CASSTGGGTEAFF
TRBV7-9,TRBJ1-1,TRBD1,-,TGTGCCAGCAGCTCTTCTAGGGGGCGAGACACTGAAGCTTTCTTT,CASSSSRGRDTEAFF
TRBV5-1,TRBJ2-3,-,-,TGCGCCAGCAGCTTTGGGCCCGTCTCTAGCACAGATACGCAGTATTTT,CASSFGPVSSTDTQYF
TRBV14,TRBJ2-7,-,-,TGTGCCAGCAGCCAAGACTTGAGTAGGGGCGAGCAGTACTTC,CASSQDLSRGEQYF
TRBV19,TRBJ1-1,-,-,TGTGCCTCTCTCCGTAGAAACACTGAAGCTTTCTTT,CASLRRNTEAFF
TRBV19,TRBJ1-2,TRBD1,-,TGTGCCAGTAGTAAACTTTACCGGGACAGGGGGAACTATGGCTACACCTTC,CASSKLYRDRGNYGYTF
TRBV30,TRBJ2-7,TRBD2,-,TGTGCCTACAGACTAGCGGGACGTAACTCCTACGGGCAGTACTTC,CAYRLAGRNSYGQYF
TRBV2,TRBJ2-5,TRBD2,few,TGTGCCAGCGGTACGGGACTAGCGGGAGGGTTCGAGACCCAGTACTTC,CASGTGLAGGFETQYF
TRBV2,TRBJ2-2,-,-,TGTGCCAGCAGTGGGGGCCCAAACACCGGGGAGCTGTTTTTT,CASSGGPNTGELFF
TRBV6-1,TRBJ2-7,-,-,TGTGCCAGCAGTGTAGGCCAGGGTTTCGAGCAGTACTTC,CASSVGQGFEQYF
TRBV28,TRBJ1-1,TRBD1,-,TGTGCCAGCACTCCGACAGGGAGTTATACTGAAGCTTTCTTT,CASTPTGSYTEAFF
TRBV7-3,TRBJ2-1,TRBD2,-,TGTGCCAGCAGCCTAGAATGGGAGGGCAAAGGTGAGCAGTTCTTC,CASSLEWEGKGEQFF
TRBV6-1,TRBJ1-1,-,-,TGTGCCAGCAGTGAATATAGGGGTAACACTGAAGCTTTCTTT,CASSEYRGNTEAFF
TRBV10-1,TRBJ2-7,TRBD2,-,TGCGCCAGCAGTGGGGGTCGGGAGGGCCTGAGGGACGAGCAGTACTTC,CASSGGREGLRDEQYF
TRBV5-1,TRBJ1-1,-,once,TGCGCCAGCAGCTTCCCAATGGGGAAAGGCGGGGTGTCGGAAGCTTTCTTT,CASSFPMGKGGVSEAFF
TRBV27,TRBJ2-7,-,-,TGTGCCAGCACCTATACAGGGAGCTCCTACGAGCAGTACTTC,CASTYTGSSYEQYF
TRBV11-3,TRBJ1-2,-,once,TGTGCCAGCAGCTTAGGAGGACGGGCCGGAGGTGATGGCTACACCTTC,CASSLGGRAGGDGYTF
TRBV5-1,TRBJ2-5,TRBD2,-,TGCGCCAGCAGCTTGGTATTAGGCGGGAGGGCCCAAGAGACCCAGTACTTC,CASSLVLGGRAQETQYF
TRBV9,TRBJ2-7,-,-,TGTGCCAGCAGCGGCCGGGACTCCTTTTACGAGCAGTACTTC,CASSGRDSFYEQYF
TRBV10-3,TRBJ2-7,-,-,TGTGCCATCAGTGAGTGGGGAAGTAGCGGATCCGGGCAGTACTTC,CAISEWGSSGSGQYF
TRBV7-8,TRBJ2-3,TRBD2,-,TGTGCCAGCAGCTTAGGGACTAGCGGGAGACCCACAGATACGCAGTATTTT,CASSLGTSGRPTDTQYF
TRBV30,TRBJ1-4,-,-,TGTGCCTGGAGTCTGGGGGCCCGTGCAACTAATGAAAAACTGTTTTTT,CAWSLGARATNEKLFF
TRBV28,TRBJ2-7,TRBD2,-,TGTGCCAGCAGTTTACCTCTAGCGGGAGGCTCCTACGAGCAGTACTTC,CASSLPLAGGSYEQYF
TRBV5-1,TRBJ2-6,-,once,TGCGCCAGCAGCAGGCATTCCTCCCCGAGCGAAGCTGGGGCCAACGTCCTGACTTTC,CASSRHSSPSEAGANVLTF
TRBV2,TRBJ1-4,-,-,TGTGCCAGCAGTAAATCCGCAACTAATGAAAAACTGTTTTTT,CASSKSATNEKLFF
TRBV13,TRBJ2-3,TRBD2,-,TGTGCCAGCAGTGGGGGAGGGCCGTCAGATACGCAGTATTTT,CASSGGGPSDTQYF
TRBV5-4,TRBJ2-4,TRBD1,-,TGTGCCAGCAGCCCGGACAGGGGAAACATTCAGTACTTC,CASSPDRGNIQYF
TRBV5-4,TRBJ2-1,TRBD2,-,TGTGCCAGCAGCTTGAAAAGCGGGAACCACTACAATGAGCAGTTCTTC,CASSLKSGNHYNEQFF
TRBV7-3,TRBJ1-1,-,few,TGTGCCAGCAGCCCCCAGACGGGTGAAGCTTTCTTT,CASSPQTGEAFF
TRBV14,TRBJ1-3,-,-,TGTGCCAGCAGCCAAGTTCTCGGGCGGGCTGGAAACACCATATATTTT,CASSQVLGRAGNTIYF
TRBV9,TRBJ2-2,-,-,TGTGCCAGCAGCGTGGGCCCCGGGGAGCTGTTTTTT,CASSVGPGELFF